One and the same sample provided the 32 T cell receptor beta chains below, sequenced in a study of T cell changes during pregnancy in multiple sclerosis. The table came from immunoSEQ multiplex PCR; TCRdb's copy has only in-frame clones and leaves some out. This table holds about 51,000 clones, 80% to 95% found once. Sequencing used CD8+ T cells from peripheral blood mononuclear cells, obtained in the second trimester of pregnancy. All receptors come from a female donor with multiple sclerosis, enrolled in a pregnancy study.

The V and J genes are TRBV4-2 and TRBJ1-2; tentatively, D is TRBD1 (5 bases). V lost 2 bases and J lost 4, with 17 bases in between. The CDR3 is 16 residues long. From germline, CDR1 is LGHNA and CDR2 YNFKEQ. In DNA form, the CDR3 reads TGTGCCAGCAGCCAATATCAGGGAAGCACTGGCTATGGCTACACCTTC. This translates into CASSQYQGSTGYGYTF.

V is TRBV4-3 and J is TRBJ1-1; 8 bases fit TRBD1. Unmatched junction bases numbered 5, after V lost 0 bases and J lost 11 bases. There are 13 residues in the CDR3. CDR1 and CDR2 (germline): LGHNA, YSLEER. CDR3 amino acids: CASSQDLRGRAFF. The CDR3 DNA sequence: TGCGCCAGCAGCCAAGATCTCAGGGGGCGCGCTTTCTTT.

The CDR3 reads CASSQDQGTGVAYYGYTF. The CDR3 nucleotides read TGCGCCAGCAGCCAAGATCAGGGGACAGGGGTCGCTTACTATGGCTACACCTTC. V usage is TRBV4-3 and J usage is TRBJ1-2, with 10 positions matching TRBD1. The CDR3 covers 18 residues. CDR1 is LGHNA and CDR2 is YSLEER in the germline V gene. The V segment lost 0 bases and the J segment 3 bases; nucleotides outside the gene matches: 10.

The gene calls are TRBV9 and TRBJ1-2; a possible D gene is TRBD1 (6 bases). Germline CDR1 reads SGDLS; CDR2 reads YYNGEE. V lost 0 bases and J lost 8, with 14 bases in between. The CDR3 has 14 residues. CDR3 nucleotide sequence: TGTGCCAGCAGCGTAGTGACAGGCCCCTACGGCTACACCTTC. It translates to CASSVVTGPYGYTF.

The rearrangement uses TRBV13 and TRBJ2-1; D is unresolved. The CDR3 length is 13 residues. Germline values: CDR1 PRHDT, CDR2 FYEKMQ (reference sequence). Trimming cost V 5 bases and J 4 bases, with 9 bases left between them. In DNA form, the CDR3 reads TGTGCCAGCAGCGTTAACAGTTACAATGAGCAGTTCTTC. Protein product: CASSVNSYNEQFF.

V is TRBV6-4 and J is TRBJ1-6; D is perhaps TRBD1 (5 bases). Germline V gene lookup returns CDR1 MRHNA and CDR2 SNTAGT. There are 15 residues in the CDR3. The germline V and J ends were trimmed by 4 bases and 7 bases, with 14 bases remaining between them. CDR3 nucleotide sequence: TGTGCCAGCAGTGGCGGCGGGGGGGAAAATTCACCCCTCCACTTT. Translation gives CASSGGGGENSPLHF.

V usage is TRBV10-1 and J usage is TRBJ2-3, with D perhaps matching TRBD2 (6 bases). Germline V CDR1 and CDR2: WNHNN, SYGVQD (reference sequence). V lost 0 bases to trimming and J lost 2 bases, with 18 bases between them. The CDR3 contains 18 residues. CDR3 DNA: TGCGCCAGCAGTGAGTCGCGGGGAAAAACCGACCCCACAGATACGCAGTATTTT. It is translated as CASSESRGKTDPTDTQYF.

The chain links TRBV27 to TRBJ1-2; 11 bases match TRBD1. From germline, CDR1 is MNHEY and CDR2 SMNVEV (reference sequence). V lost 5 bases to trimming and J lost 8 bases; unmatched junction nucleotides: 7. This CDR3 is built from 14 residues. CDR3 sequence: CASSSLGQGGGYTF. The CDR3 nucleotides read TGTGCCAGCAGTAGCCTGGGACAGGGGGGAGGCTACACCTTC.

This sequence joins TRBV6-5 and TRBJ2-3; 8 bases agree with TRBD2. The germline CDR1 and CDR2 sequences are MNHEY and SVGAGI. This CDR3 has 15 amino acids. Trimming took 2 bases from V and 0 from J; bases not matched to a gene: 1. CDR3: CASSYERGSTDTQYF. The CDR3 DNA reads as TGTGCCAGCAGTTACGAGCGGGGGAGCACAGATACGCAGTATTTT.

The chain links TRBV6-1 to TRBJ2-7; a weak D match, TRBD2 (6 bases). CDR3 length equals 11 residues. V lost 10 bases to trimming and J lost 3 bases, with 10 bases between them. The germline CDR1 and CDR2 sequences are MNHNS and SASEGT. The CDR3 nucleotides are TGTGCCAATGGGGGGATCTACGAGCAGTACTTC. This sequence encodes CANGGIYEQYF.

The chain has TRBV6-1 and TRBJ1-1; D unresolved. V lost 1 base, J lost 4 bases, and 10 bases lay in between. Germline V CDR1 and CDR2: MNHNS, SASEGT. The CDR3 sequence is 14 residues long. The CDR3, as DNA: TGTGCCAGCAGTGAAGGAACAGCGGGCACTGAAGCTTTCTTT. Translation: CASSEGTAGTEAFF.

The V call is TRBV6-6, the J call TRBJ1-5; D is ambiguous. The CDR3 has 14 residues. Per the germline V gene, CDR1 is MNHNY and CDR2 is SVGAGI (reference sequence). Trimming took 5 bases from V and 6 from J, leaving 14 bases between them. The CDR3 nucleotides read TGTGCCAGCAGTCCCCGAGTTGGTGCTCAGCCCCAGCATTTT. This gives the protein CASSPRVGAQPQHF.

The chain joins TRBV14 to TRBJ2-1; D might be TRBD2 (6 bases). Trimming took off 4 bases at V and 6 bases at J, with 16 bases between the two ends. Germline CDR1 and CDR2: SGHDN and FVKESK. This CDR3 region has 15 residues. This CDR3 reads CASSLMTSTGNEQFF. CDR3 DNA: TGTGCCAGCAGCCTTATGACTAGTACCGGCAATGAGCAGTTCTTC.

This chain uses TRBV4-3 with TRBJ1-1; D perhaps matches TRBD1 (6 bases). CDR3 length equals 13 residues. The germline gives CDR1 LGHNA, CDR2 YSLEER. Trimming removed 4 bases from V and 5 bases from J, with 11 bases in between. This CDR3 reads CASSPGQNTEAFF. The CDR3 DNA sequence: TGCGCCAGCAGCCCCGGACAGAATACTGAAGCTTTCTTT.

CDR3 sequence: CASSEWQGGYTF. Here the CDR3 DNA reads TGTGCCAGCAGTGAATGGCAGGGCGGCTACACCTTC. The chain is built from TRBV25-1 and TRBJ1-2; tentative D call: TRBD1 (5 bases). This CDR3 comprises 12 residues. V was shortened by 1 base and J by 8 bases, with 8 bases between the two germline ends. Per germline, CDR1 MGHDK and CDR2 SYGVNS.

This chain joins TRBV7-9 and TRBJ1-1; 8 positions agree with TRBD1. J lost 10 bases, V lost 8 bases, and 9 bases had no gene match. Germline-derived CDR1 and CDR2 are SEHNR and FQNEAQ (reference sequence). The CDR3 is made up of 12 amino acids. Written as DNA, the CDR3 is TGTGCCAGCCTCTCCCGGACAGGGTTAGCTTTCTTT. It codes for CASLSRTGLAFF.

This clone appeared a single time. The CDR3 bases are TGTGCCACCAGCAGTGGAACAGCTAACTATGGCTACACCTTC. This gives the protein CATSSGTANYGYTF. The gene calls are TRBV15 and TRBJ1-2; D call uncertain. The CDR3 runs to 14 residues. Trimming stripped 3 bases from V and 0 bases from J, with 8 bases between. The germline V gene encodes CDR1 LNHNV and CDR2 YYDKDF (reference sequence).

This clone appeared once. V usage is TRBV19 and J usage is TRBJ2-3; tentatively, D is TRBD2 (5 bases). The V and J ends lost 6 bases and 0 bases respectively, with 13 bases between them. The CDR3 is 15 amino acids. Germline V CDR1 and CDR2: LNHDA, SQIVND (reference sequence). CDR3 sequence: CASRTWGASTDTQYF. The CDR3 DNA reads as TGTGCCAGTAGAACCTGGGGAGCAAGCACAGATACGCAGTATTTT.

V and J are TRBV5-4 and TRBJ1-1; a weak D match, TRBD1 (5 bases). V lost 0 bases and J lost 4, with 16 bases in between. Germline-derived CDR1 and CDR2 are SGHNT and YYREEE (reference sequence). There are 16 residues in the CDR3. The CDR3 DNA sequence: TGTGCCAGCAGCTTGGGTTACGGGGTCGGGGGCACTGAAGCTTTCTTT. Residues: CASSLGYGVGGTEAFF.

The genes are TRBV30 and TRBJ1-5; D not resolved. Trimming pared 0 bases from V and 7 bases from J, leaving 10 bases between. Germline lookup yields CDR1 GTSNPN and CDR2 SVGIG (reference sequence). There are 13 residues in the CDR3. CDR3 sequence reads: CAWSVQSGQPQHF. The CDR3 DNA follows: TGTGCCTGGAGTGTACAGTCAGGACAGCCCCAGCATTTT.

The chain joins TRBV6-5 to TRBJ1-3, with 8 bases identical to TRBD1. CDR1 is MNHEY, CDR2 SVGAGI, per germline. Unmatched junction bases numbered 3, after V lost 5 bases and J lost 0 bases. This CDR3 is 15 amino acids long. The CDR3 nucleotides read TGTGCCAGCAGTCCTGACAGGGGCTCTGGAAACACCATATATTTT. Its protein is CASSPDRGSGNTIYF.

This chain joins TRBV4-3 and TRBJ1-5, with D unresolved. Between the trimmed V and J ends, which lost 5 bases and 4 bases, there was a span of 6 bases. Germline CDR1 is LGHNA and CDR2 is YSLEER. This CDR3 is built from 12 residues. DNA for the CDR3: TGCGCCAGCAGCACGGGAAATCAGCCCCAGCATTTT. As protein: CASSTGNQPQHF.

The V and J genes are TRBV11-3 and TRBJ2-1; TRBD1 might be the D (5 bases). Trimming pared 1 base from V and 4 bases from J, leaving 11 bases between. Per germline, CDR1 SGHNT and CDR2 YENEEA. There are 15 residues in the CDR3. DNA of the CDR3: TGTGCCAGCAGCTTAGGGACATCCGATTACAATGAGCAGTTCTTC. The encoded protein is CASSLGTSDYNEQFF.

This chain connects TRBV9 to TRBJ2-1; a possible D gene is TRBD2 (7 bases). Germline-derived CDR1 and CDR2 are SGDLS and YYNGEE. This CDR3 is built from 16 residues. V dropped 3 bases and J dropped 5 bases, with 18 bases sitting between them. Written as DNA, the CDR3 is TGTGCCAGCAGCGGAGGGGGGGCCAGATCCCACAATGAGCAGTTCTTC. Translating it yields CASSGGGARSHNEQFF.

The chain links TRBV9 to TRBJ2-7; TRBD2 matches at 9 bases. Trimming cost V 3 bases and J 2 bases; bases outside gene matches: 15. This CDR3 is 18 amino acids long. Germline V lookup: CDR1 SGDLS, CDR2 YYNGEE. In DNA form, the CDR3 reads TGTGCCAGCAGCGGCCGGGCGGCGGGGGGGATCAAACCCTACGAGCAGTACTTC. Its translation is CASSGRAAGGIKPYEQYF.

The chain uses TRBV13 and TRBJ2-7; weak D call: TRBD2 (6 bases). Trimming pared 5 bases from V and 1 base from J, leaving 9 bases between. This CDR3 region has 13 residues. Germline CDR1 PRHDT, CDR2 FYEKMQ (reference sequence). The DNA for the CDR3 is TGTGCCAGCAGCGGAGGGAATTCCTACGAGCAGTACTTC. Residues: CASSGGNSYEQYF. The entire variable domain, with the rest obtained from reference TRBV13 and TRBJ2-7, is as follows: AAGVIQSPRHLIKEKRETATLKCYPIPRHDTVYWYQQGPGQDPQFLISFYEKMQSDKGSIPDRFSAQQFSDYHSELNMSSLELGDSALYFCASSGGNSYEQYFGPGTRLTVT.

CDR3 loop: CASRPGPTGYYEQYF. CDR3 sequence (DNA): TGTGCAAGTCGCCCCGGTCCGACAGGATACTACGAGCAGTACTTC. The chain joins TRBV12-2 to TRBJ2-7; TRBD1 is taken as the D call from the table, unchecked against the DNA. TRBV12-2 represents a pseudogene. The length of the CDR3 is 15 residues.

The rearrangement links TRBV11-2 to TRBJ2-7; D is undetermined. With 1 base removed from V and 2 bases from J, the gap between germline ends came to 9 bases. Per germline, CDR1 SGHAT and CDR2 FQNNGV. The CDR3 sequence is 14 residues long. The CDR3 coding sequence is TGTGCCAGCAGCTTAGGCCGCCAGGCCTACGAGCAGTACTTC. Protein product: CASSLGRQAYEQYF.

This chain uses TRBV5-1 with TRBJ2-7; tentative D call: TRBD2 (5 bases). The CDR3 is made up of 11 amino acids. In germline, CDR1 is SGHRS, CDR2 YFSETQ. Trimming shortened V by 4 bases and J by 6 bases, and 8 bases separated the two germline ends. The CDR3: CASSTAGEQYF. CDR3 DNA: TGCGCCAGCAGCACCGCGGGCGAGCAGTACTTC.

This chain uses TRBV19 with TRBJ1-1; 9 nucleotides line up with TRBD1. CDR1 LNHDA and CDR2 SQIVND come from the germline V gene (reference sequence). V was clipped by 9 bases and J by 6 bases; unmatched bases: 5. The CDR3 totals 12 residues. CDR3 sequence reads: CASTGGLAEAFF. For the CDR3, the DNA is TGTGCCAGCACAGGGGGCCTGGCTGAAGCTTTCTTT. Together with reference TRBV19 and TRBJ1-1, the CDR3 gives the full variable domain: DGGITQSPKYLFRKEGQNVTLSCEQNLNHDAMYWYRQDPGQGLRLIYYSQIVNDFQKGDIAEGYSVSREKKESFPLTVTSAQKNPTAFYLCASTGGLAEAFFGQGTRLTVV.

This clone was counted once. The rearrangement uses TRBV7-9 and TRBJ2-5, with TRBD2 as a possible D gene (5 bases). The CDR3 length is 13 residues. Germline loops: CDR1 SEHNR, CDR2 FQNEAQ (reference sequence). Between the trimmed V and J ends, which lost 2 bases and 5 bases, there was a span of 9 bases. CDR3: CASSLTGEETQYF. In nucleotides, the CDR3 is TGTGCCAGCAGCTTAACCGGGGAGGAGACCCAGTACTTC.

The V call is TRBV9, the J call TRBJ2-2, with D tentatively TRBD2 (6 bases). This CDR3 region has 16 residues. The V end lost 0 bases, the J end lost 0 bases, and 9 bases lay between the germline ends. The germline CDR1 and CDR2 sequences are SGDLS and YYNGEE. CDR3 DNA: TGTGCCAGCAGCGTAGGGGACTTGACGAACACCGGGGAGCTGTTTTTT. Its translation is CASSVGDLTNTGELFF. The variable domain in full, completed from reference TRBV9 and TRBJ2-2, reads DSGVTQTPKHLITATGQRVTLRCSPRSGDLSVYWYQQSLDQGLQFLIQYYNGEERAKGNILERFSAQQFPDLHSELNLSSLELGDSALYFCASSVGDLTNTGELFFGEGSRLTVL.